Listed below are T cell receptor beta chains from one sample, sequenced in a study of blood T cell repertoires in COVID-19. Profiled with immunoSEQ multiplex PCR; TCRdb holds only in-frame clones, not every one. The table includes some 400,000 clones, roughly 86% detected once. Sequencing was performed on PBMCs or T cells enriched from blood (not recorded which). The receptors here all came from a woman younger than 45 who had recovered from COVID-19. Each CDR3 is given with its conserved first and last residue. D genes are given only for firm matches. Some rows mark clone size as missing; the rest say once, few, many or name a class of expanded clone.

D gene,clone size,V gene,J gene,CDR3 DNA,CDR3 protein
-,few,TRBV3-1/TRBV3-2,TRBJ1-2,TGTGCCAGCAGTAGCGTGAGAGGCTACACCTTC,CASSSVRGYTF
-,once,TRBV4-1,TRBJ1-5,TGCGCCAGCAGCCAAGATTCTGGAGATCAGCCCCAGCATTTT,CASSQDSGDQPQHF
-,-,TRBV21-1,TRBJ1-1,TGTGCCAGCACTGGGGGGACTAGACCGGGAGCTTTCTTT,CASTGGTRPGAFF
TRBD1,-,TRBV19,TRBJ2-7,TGTGCCAGTAGCACCCGGACAGGGGCCTACGAGCAGTACTTC,CASSTRTGAYEQYF
-,-,TRBV10-1,TRBJ1-4,TGCGCCAGCAGGGACAGACTTCAGGAAAAACTGTTTTTT,CASRDRLQEKLFF
-,-,TRBV7-9,TRBJ1-2,TGTGCCAGCAGCTTTTCCCCTCCAGGTGGCCTCAGACAAGGGGCTGGCTACACCTTC,CASSFSPPGGLRQGAGYTF
TRBD2,-,TRBV10-1,TRBJ2-3,TGCGCCAGCAGTGAGTCAAGACTAGCGGGAGGCACAGATACGCAGTATTTT,CASSESRLAGGTDTQYF
TRBD1,-,TRBV12-3/TRBV12-4,TRBJ1-2,TGTGCCAGCAGCTCTACAGGGGGCTATGGCTACACCTTC,CASSSTGGYGYTF
-,once,TRBV9,TRBJ2-3,TGTGCCAGCAGCGTAGATCCGGCGGGTGGCACAGATACGCAGTATTTT,CASSVDPAGGTDTQYF
TRBD1,once,TRBV30,TRBJ2-1,TGTGCCTGGGAGCCGGGACAGGCTTACAATGAGCAGTTCTTC,CAWEPGQAYNEQFF
-,-,TRBV5-4,TRBJ1-3,TGTGCCAGCAGCGCCGGAGGGCTCGAAGGAAACACCATATATTTT,CASSAGGLEGNTIYF
TRBD1,few,TRBV5-1,TRBJ2-7,TGCGCCAGCAGCCTTACCGGGACAGGGTTCGACGAGCAGTACTTC,CASSLTGTGFDEQYF
TRBD1,-,TRBV27,TRBJ1-6,TGTGCCAGCAGTTTATCTACGGGACAGAAAAATTCACCCCTCCACTTT,CASSLSTGQKNSPLHF
-,-,TRBV6-5,TRBJ2-7,TGTGCCAGCAGTTACTCGAGAATTCGGGGAGTGGGCGAGCAGTACTTC,CASSYSRIRGVGEQYF
-,few,TRBV7-8,TRBJ2-2,TGTGCCAGCGTTTTTCAGGTCGACACCGGGGAGCTGTTTTTT,CASVFQVDTGELFF
-,-,TRBV14,TRBJ1-3,TGTGCCAGCAGCCAAGACCAGGTGTTCAACACCATATATTTT,CASSQDQVFNTIYF
-,-,TRBV6-5,TRBJ1-1,TGTGCCAGCAGTACCGCAGGGAAGAGAGCTTTCTTT,CASSTAGKRAFF
TRBD1,-,TRBV7-2,TRBJ2-7,TGTGCCAGCAGTACCGGGACAGGGGGTTTGTACGAGCAGTACTTC,CASSTGTGGLYEQYF
-,once,TRBV5-5,TRBJ2-5,TGTGCCAGCAGCTTGCTTCCAGAGACCCAGTACTTC,CASSLLPETQYF
TRBD2,-,TRBV29-1,TRBJ2-2,TGCAGCGTTGGGGCGACTAGCGGGGGTCTATGGTCCGGGGAGCTGTTTTTT,CSVGATSGGLWSGELFF
TRBD1,-,TRBV5-1,TRBJ1-6,TGCGCCAGCAGCTTAGGACAGGGGGTCTCTCAAGGACCCCTCCACTTT,CASSLGQGVSQGPLHF
TRBD1,-,TRBV5-1,TRBJ2-3,TGCGCCAGCAGCTTAGGACAGGGACCAGATACGCAGTATTTT,CASSLGQGPDTQYF
TRBD2,-,TRBV10-3,TRBJ2-2,TGTGCCATCAGCACTAGCGGATCTGCGACCGGGGAGCTGTTTTTT,CAISTSGSATGELFF
-,-,TRBV9,TRBJ2-7,TGTGCCAGCAGCGTAGGCAGGGGAAGCTACGAGCAGTACTTC,CASSVGRGSYEQYF
TRBD1,-,TRBV13,TRBJ1-1,TGTGCCAGCAGCCTAACAGGGGGCCGAGAAGCTTTCTTT,CASSLTGGREAFF
-,once,TRBV29-1,TRBJ2-3,TGCAGCGTTGGGGGGGGCCGCACAGATACGCAGTATTTT,CSVGGGRTDTQYF
-,-,TRBV29-1,TRBJ2-7,TGCAGCGTTGCAGGGACATCTAGCTCCTACGAGCAGTACTTC,CSVAGTSSSYEQYF
-,-,TRBV19,TRBJ1-5,TGTGCCAGTAGAGACAGGAAGGGGGGCAATCAGCCCCAGCATTTT,CASRDRKGGNQPQHF
TRBD2,-,TRBV7-3,TRBJ2-1,TGTGCCAGCAGCTTACGGCGGGAGGGCCCCTACAATGAGCAGTTCTTC,CASSLRREGPYNEQFF